One and the same sample provided the 20 T cell receptor beta chains below, sequenced in a study of circulating CD8 cells and anti-PD-1 response in melanoma. From live CD3+CD8+TCRalphabeta+ cells, four PD-1 and/or TIGIT subsets were sorted. The QIAseq Immune Repertoire TCR panel built the libraries from roughly 16 ng of total RNA. One entry per CDR3 protein results from TCRdb running MiXCR on the reads. Of around 540 distinct CDR3 sequences listed, more than 7% are singletons. Here the sequenced sample was CD8+ T cells from PBMCs, taken at baseline or after one month of anti-PD-1 therapy (not recorded which). The source of these receptors is a human donor with melanoma.

This clonotype was counted between two and nine times. The CDR3 does not end in the conserved phenylalanine or tryptophan, so this is likely a read error. The V gene is TRBV7-2, the J gene TRBJ2-1, with 7 bases matching TRBD1. This CDR3 comprises 16 residues. The J segment lost 1 base and the V segment lost 2 bases, leaving 5 bases of the junction unmatched. In germline, CDR1 is SGHTA, CDR2 FQGNSA. Written as DNA, the CDR3 is TGTGCCAGCAGCTTATGGTCAGGGGGATCCTACAATGAGCAGTTCCTC. Its protein is CASSLWSGGSYNEQFL.

This clonotype is labeled medium-sized. The chain joins TRBV7-3 to TRBJ2-1; no clear D. The germline V gene has CDR1 SGHTA and CDR2 FQGTGA. The CDR3 is made up of 11 amino acids. Trimming cost V 5 bases and J 7 bases, with 6 bases left between them. In nucleotides, the CDR3 is TGTGCCAGCAGCGACCAAAATGAGCAGTTCTTC. Protein product: CASSDQNEQFF.

This clonotype is medium-sized (0.01 to 0.1%). The chain recombines TRBV25-1 with TRBJ1-3; D gene uncertain. Trimming took off 0 bases at V and 4 bases at J, with 16 bases between the two ends. The CDR3 length is 17 residues. Germline V gene lookup returns CDR1 MGHDK and CDR2 SYGVNS. The CDR3 region is CASSEYGGPLLGNTIYF. The CDR3 DNA sequence: TGTGCCAGCAGTGAATATGGTGGTCCCTTATTGGGAAACACCATATATTTT.

In this sample, this clonotype turned up a few times. The rearrangement uses TRBV28 and TRBJ2-7; possible D gene TRBD2, 6 bases. V lost 11 bases to trimming and J lost 1 base, with 12 bases between them. This CDR3 is built from 12 residues. The germline CDR1 and CDR2 sequences are MDHEN and SYDVKM. DNA for the CDR3: TGTGCCGTCGGGCGGGAATCCTACGAGCAGTACTTC. Its translation: CAVGRESYEQYF.

This clonotype came up once. This may stem from a read error, because a much larger clone lies one nucleotide away. The V gene is TRBV14, the J gene TRBJ2-1; D is uncertain. Trimming took off 7 bases at V and 3 bases at J, with 10 bases between the two ends. The CDR3 covers 13 residues. Per germline, CDR1 SGHDN and CDR2 FVKESK. In DNA form, the CDR3 reads TGTGCCAGCAACCAGCAGGTCTACAATGAGCAGTTCTTC. This encodes CASNQQVYNEQFF. Looking up the rest from reference TRBV14 and TRBJ2-1 gives the full variable domain: EAGVTQFPSHSVIEKGQTVTLRCDPISGHDNLYWYRRVMGKEIKFLLHFVKESKQDESGMPNNRFLAERTGGTYSTLKVQPAELEDSGVYFCASNQQVYNEQFFGPGTRLTVL.

This clonotype is deemed medium-sized (0.01 to 0.1%). The chain's CDR3 is CASSDGPSSGNTIYF. The CDR3 region has the DNA TGTGCCAGCAGTGACGGGCCGAGCTCTGGAAACACCATATATTTT. The V call is TRBV2, the J call TRBJ1-3; no clear D. V was pared by 3 bases and J by 0 bases, with 9 bases between. This CDR3 contains 15 residues. Germline loops: CDR1 SNHLY, CDR2 FYNNEI.

Sample share makes this clonotype medium-sized (0.01 to 0.1%). This chain joins TRBV19 and TRBJ2-1; D not certain. The germline V gene has CDR1 LNHDA and CDR2 SQIVND (reference sequence). This CDR3 is built from 14 residues. V lost 3 bases and J 0 bases, leaving 6 bases between the germline ends. The CDR3 nucleotides read TGTGCCAGTAGTATTTTGAGCTCCTACAATGAGCAGTTCTTC. Protein: CASSILSSYNEQFF. The variable domain in full, with the rest retrieved from reference TRBV19 and TRBJ2-1, is DGGITQSPKYLFRKEGQNVTLSCEQNLNHDAMYWYRQDPGQGLRLIYYSQIVNDFQKGDIAEGYSVSREKKESFPLTVTSAQKNPTAFYLCASSILSSYNEQFFGPGTRLTVL.

By frequency in the sample, this clonotype is medium-sized. The chain employs TRBV4-1 and TRBJ2-7; maybe TRBD2 (6 bases). Trimming left V 1 base short and J 2 bases short, with 9 bases between. This CDR3 region has 14 residues. Germline V gene data show CDR1 as MGHRA and CDR2 as YSYEKL. CDR3 in DNA: TGCGCCAGCAGCCAAGGGCGGGGAGCCTACGAGCAGTACTTC. It codes for CASSQGRGAYEQYF.

The table lists this clonotype with a few counts. This may stem from a read error, because a much larger clone lies one nucleotide away. The CDR3 region has the DNA TGTGCCACCAGCAGACGGGTGGAGAGCACAGATACGCAGTATTTT. It is translated as CATSRRVESTDTQYF. V usage is TRBV15 and J usage is TRBJ2-3, with D uncertain. This CDR3 is built from 15 residues. Per the germline V gene, CDR1 is LNHNV and CDR2 is YYDKDF (reference sequence). V lost 2 bases and J lost 0, with 9 bases in between. The variable domain in full, with the rest retrieved from reference TRBV15 and TRBJ2-3, is DAMVIQNPRYQVTQFGKPVTLSCSQTLNHNVMYWYQQKSSQAPKLLFHYYDKDFNNEADTPDNFQSRRPNTSFCFLDIRSPGLGDTAMYLCATSRRVESTDTQYFGPGTRLTVL.

This clonotype has more than one count but fewer than ten. A much larger clone differs from this one at a single base, so this may be a read error. This sequence joins TRBV20-1 and TRBJ2-7; TRBD1 matches at 8 bases. The CDR3 runs to 14 residues. CDR1 is DFQATT, CDR2 SNEGSKA, per germline (reference sequence). The ends lost 0 bases at V and 7 bases at J; junction bases unmatched: 8. CDR3 bases: TGCAGTGCTAGAGAGGGCAGGGGGCAGGGAGAGCAGTACTTC. This translates into CSAREGRGQGEQYF.

In its sample, this clonotype was seen a few times. Sequence at one end of the junction differs from germline and may be a read error. This sequence joins TRBV24-1 and TRBJ2-7, with 9 bases aligning to TRBD1. The CDR3 length is 15 residues. CDR1 and CDR2 from the germline V gene are KGHDR and SFDVKD. The CDR3 region has the DNA TGTGCCACCAGCGATCCCGGGACAGGGCTCTACAAGCAGTACTTC. Translated: CATSDPGTGLYKQYF.

By sample share, this clonotype is medium-sized. The J gene is TRBJ2-1, the V gene TRBV6-4; TRBD1 agrees at 7 bases. Germline values: CDR1 MRHNA, CDR2 SNTAGT. J lost 4 bases, V lost 4 bases, and 7 bases had no gene match. The CDR3 contains 15 residues. For the CDR3, the DNA is TGTGCCAGCAGTGCTGGACGGGACAGTTACAATGAGCAGTTCTTC. Its translation is CASSAGRDSYNEQFF.

By proportion, this clonotype is medium-sized (0.01 to 0.1%). This chain joins TRBV12-5 and TRBJ2-7, with D perhaps TRBD1 or TRBD2 (6 bases each). V lost 6 bases and J 1 base, leaving 13 bases between the germline ends. Germline CDR1 LGHNT, CDR2 FRNRAP. The CDR3 consists of 14 residues. CDR3 protein: CASGPGGGSYEQYF. The CDR3 region has the DNA TGTGCTAGTGGGCCCGGAGGGGGGTCCTACGAGCAGTACTTC.

In this sample, this clonotype is medium-sized. This chain links TRBV11-2 with TRBJ2-2; D is ambiguous. Trimming left V 3 bases short and J 3 bases short, with 11 bases between. The CDR3 consists of 15 residues. Looked up from germline, CDR1 is SGHAT and CDR2 is FQNNGV. CDR3 sequence (DNA): TGTGCCAGCAGCTTTGGGCAGGCTTACACCGGGGAGCTGTTTTTT. This translates into CASSFGQAYTGELFF.

Within the sample, this clonotype is large. The chain combines TRBV28 with TRBJ2-1; 10 bases are shared with TRBD2. The length of the CDR3 is 14 residues. Germline V gene data show CDR1 as MDHEN and CDR2 as SYDVKM. Losses at the gene ends were 8 bases for V and 8 bases for J; bases not matched to a gene: 9. The CDR3 DNA reads as TGTGCCAGCGCTAGCGGGAGTGGGGCGCATGAGCAGTTCTTC. It codes for CASASGSGAHEQFF.

Sample share makes this clonotype medium-sized. The rearrangement uses TRBV29-1 and TRBJ2-1; a possible D gene is TRBD1 (5 bases). Germline loops: CDR1 SQVTM, CDR2 ANQGSEA. This CDR3 is built from 22 residues. Deletions cut 1 base from V and 2 bases from J, with 33 bases between. The CDR3: CSVEGVVPGHLVSDIPYNEQFF. DNA of the CDR3: TGCAGCGTTGAAGGGGTAGTTCCAGGGCATTTAGTTTCGGATATCCCCTACAATGAGCAGTTCTTC.

This clonotype is classed as medium-sized (0.01 to 0.1%). The chain uses TRBV18 and TRBJ2-7, with 12 bases fitting TRBD2. The CDR3 consists of 17 residues. Per germline, CDR1 KGHSH and CDR2 LQKENI. Trimming at V came to 2 bases and at J to 2 bases, leaving 7 bases not matched to a gene. This CDR3 is CASSPSSASGGAYEQYF. The DNA of the CDR3 is TGTGCCAGCTCACCATCTTCGGCTAGCGGGGGGGCCTACGAGCAGTACTTC.

Sample share makes this clonotype medium-sized. The rearrangement joins TRBV18 to TRBJ2-7; 8 bases map to TRBD1. This CDR3 is built from 16 residues. V lost 3 bases and J lost 2; bases outside the gene matches: 9. Germline V lookup: CDR1 KGHSH, CDR2 LQKENI. CDR3: CASSPADWDRPYEQYF. In DNA, the CDR3 is TGTGCCAGCTCACCGGCCGATTGGGACAGGCCCTACGAGCAGTACTTC.

By sample share, this clonotype is large. The gene calls are TRBV5-5 and TRBJ2-7; D unclear. V lost 3 bases and J 4 bases, leaving 11 bases between the germline ends. This CDR3 has 13 amino acids. The germline CDR1 and CDR2 sequences are SGHKS and YYEKEE (reference sequence). As DNA, the CDR3 is TGTGCCAGCAGCTCCGAGGACGGGTACGAGCAGTACTTC. This translates into CASSSEDGYEQYF.

This clonotype rates as large (0.1 to 1%). The chain joins TRBV20-1 to TRBJ2-7; 9 nucleotides align to TRBD1. V gave up 6 bases and J gave up 0 bases; unmatched junction bases: 6. Germline-derived CDR1 and CDR2 are DFQATT and SNEGSKA (reference sequence). The CDR3 contains 14 residues. The CDR3 nucleotides are TGCAGTGCCAGGGACAGGGCCCTCTCCTACGAGCAGTACTTC. Amino acid sequence: CSARDRALSYEQYF.